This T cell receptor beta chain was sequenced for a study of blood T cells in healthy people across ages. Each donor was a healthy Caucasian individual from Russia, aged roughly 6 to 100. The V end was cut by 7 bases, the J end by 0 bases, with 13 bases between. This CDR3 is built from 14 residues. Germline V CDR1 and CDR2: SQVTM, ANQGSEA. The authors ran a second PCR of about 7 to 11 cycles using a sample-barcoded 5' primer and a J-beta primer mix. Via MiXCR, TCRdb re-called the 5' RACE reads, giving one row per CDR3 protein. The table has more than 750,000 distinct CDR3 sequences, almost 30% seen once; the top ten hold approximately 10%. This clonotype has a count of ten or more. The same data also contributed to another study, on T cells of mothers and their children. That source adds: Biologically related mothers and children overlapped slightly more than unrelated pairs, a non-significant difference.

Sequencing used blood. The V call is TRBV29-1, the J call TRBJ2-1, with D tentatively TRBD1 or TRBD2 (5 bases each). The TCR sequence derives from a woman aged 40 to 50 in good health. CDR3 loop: CSGWDGHSYNEQFF. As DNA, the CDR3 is TGCAGCGGGTGGGACGGACACTCCTACAATGAGCAGTTCTTC.